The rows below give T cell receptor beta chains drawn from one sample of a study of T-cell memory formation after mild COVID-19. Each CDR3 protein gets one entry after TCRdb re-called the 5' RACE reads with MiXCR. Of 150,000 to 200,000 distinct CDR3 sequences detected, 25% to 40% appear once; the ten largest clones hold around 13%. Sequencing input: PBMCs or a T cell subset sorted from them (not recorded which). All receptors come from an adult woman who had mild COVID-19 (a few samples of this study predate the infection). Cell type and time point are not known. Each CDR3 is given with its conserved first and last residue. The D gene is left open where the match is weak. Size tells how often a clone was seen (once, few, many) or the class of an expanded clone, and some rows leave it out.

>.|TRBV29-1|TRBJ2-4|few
TGCAGCGTGAGGGACGGAGTACGTGAATACATTCAGTACTTC
CSVRDGVREYIQYF
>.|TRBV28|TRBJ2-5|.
TGTGCCAGCAGTTCCGGGGACTCCTTTCAGACCCAGTACTTC
CASSSGDSFQTQYF
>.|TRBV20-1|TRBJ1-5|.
TGCAGTGCTAAGGGTATCTCAGAGGGGCATTTT
CSAKGISEGHF
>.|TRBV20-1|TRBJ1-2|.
TGCAGTCATGGCCCACATAACTATGGCTACACCTTC
CSHGPHNYGYTF
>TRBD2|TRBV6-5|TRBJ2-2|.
TGTGCCAGCAGCGCCACACGGGGAGGGTCCGGGGAGCTGTTTTTT
CASSATRGGSGELFF
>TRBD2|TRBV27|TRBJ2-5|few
TGTGCCAGCAGTTTAAGGCTAGCGGGAGTGTACCAAGAGACCCAGTACTTC
CASSLRLAGVYQETQYF
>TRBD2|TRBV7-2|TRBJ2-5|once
TGTGCCAGCAGCCTCTTGTGGATAGCGGGGGGGCTTGGCGAGACCCAGTACTTC
CASSLLWIAGGLGETQYF
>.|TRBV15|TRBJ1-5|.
TGTGCCACCAGCCCCACTGAAAATCAGCCCCAGCATTTT
CATSPTENQPQHF
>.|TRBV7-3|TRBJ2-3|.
TGTGCCAGCAGCGCCCCTGGGACAGATACGCAGTATTTT
CASSAPGTDTQYF
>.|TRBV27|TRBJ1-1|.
TGTGCCAGCAGTTTATCTGGCGAGTGGAACACTGAAGCTTTCTTT
CASSLSGEWNTEAFF
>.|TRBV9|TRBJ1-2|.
TGTGCCAGCAGCGTAGGCCCAGGCGTTGGGGCTGATGGCTACACCTTC
CASSVGPGVGADGYTF
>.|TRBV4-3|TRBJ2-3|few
TGCGCCAGCAGCCAAGAAATAGCGGTCGCCACAGATACGCAGTATTTT
CASSQEIAVATDTQYF
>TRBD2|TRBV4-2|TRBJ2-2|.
TGTGCCAGCCGCCCTAGTAGCGGGAGTAGGTCCGGGGAGCTGTTTTTT
CASRPSSGSRSGELFF
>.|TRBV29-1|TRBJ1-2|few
TGCAGCTCGGGGGGGGGAGGTGGCTACACCTTC
CSSGGGGGYTF
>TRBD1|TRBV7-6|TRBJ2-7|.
TGTGCCAGCAGCTTAGGTCCGGACAGGTACTGCGAGCAGTACTTC
CASSLGPDRYCEQYF
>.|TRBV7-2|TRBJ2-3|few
TGTGCCAGCAGCCCCCCGGGTCCGCGCCAAGATACGCAGTATTTT
CASSPPGPRQDTQYF
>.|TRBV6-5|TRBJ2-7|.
TGTGCCAGCAGCCCACCGGGACTTATGGGCTACGAGCAGTACTTC
CASSPPGLMGYEQYF
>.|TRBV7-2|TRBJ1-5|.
TGTGCCAGCAGCTTCAACAGTAATCAGCCCCAGCATTTT
CASSFNSNQPQHF